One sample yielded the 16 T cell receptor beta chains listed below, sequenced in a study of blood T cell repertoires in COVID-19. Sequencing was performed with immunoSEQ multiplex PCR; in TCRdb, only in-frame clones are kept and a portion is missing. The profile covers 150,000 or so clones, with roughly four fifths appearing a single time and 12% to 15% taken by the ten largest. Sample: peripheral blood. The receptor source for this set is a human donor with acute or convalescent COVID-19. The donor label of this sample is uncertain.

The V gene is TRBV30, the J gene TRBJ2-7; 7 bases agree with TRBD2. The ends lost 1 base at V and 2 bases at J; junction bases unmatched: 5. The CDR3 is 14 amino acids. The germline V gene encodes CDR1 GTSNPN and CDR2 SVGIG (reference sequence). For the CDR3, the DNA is TGTGCCTGGAGTGGAATACGGGGGGCCTACGAGCAGTACTTC. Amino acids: CAWSGIRGAYEQYF.

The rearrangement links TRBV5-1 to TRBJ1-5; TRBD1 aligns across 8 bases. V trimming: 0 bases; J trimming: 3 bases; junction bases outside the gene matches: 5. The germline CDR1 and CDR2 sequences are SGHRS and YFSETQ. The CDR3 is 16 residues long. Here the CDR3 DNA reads TGCGCCAGCAGCTTGGGCACAGGGGGGCTCAATCAGCCCCAGCATTTT. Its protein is CASSLGTGGLNQPQHF.

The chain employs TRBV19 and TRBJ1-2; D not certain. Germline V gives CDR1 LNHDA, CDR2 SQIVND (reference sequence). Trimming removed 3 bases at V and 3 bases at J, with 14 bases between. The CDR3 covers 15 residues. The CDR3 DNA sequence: TGTGCCAGTAGTATTGGGCTAATTGGCGACTATGGCTACACCTTC. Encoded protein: CASSIGLIGDYGYTF.

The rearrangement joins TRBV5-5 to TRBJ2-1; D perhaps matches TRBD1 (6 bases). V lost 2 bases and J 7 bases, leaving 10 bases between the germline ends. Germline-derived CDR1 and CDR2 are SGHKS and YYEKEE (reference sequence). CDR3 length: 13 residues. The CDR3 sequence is CASSFSQGNEQFF. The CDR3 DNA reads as TGTGCCAGCAGCTTCAGCCAGGGGAATGAGCAGTTCTTC.

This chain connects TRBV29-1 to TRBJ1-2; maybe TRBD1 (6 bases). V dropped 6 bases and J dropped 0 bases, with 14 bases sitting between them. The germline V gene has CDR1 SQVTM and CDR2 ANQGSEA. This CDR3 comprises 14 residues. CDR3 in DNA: TGCAGCGTCGCAAACAGGGCCCCTAACTATGGCTACACCTTC. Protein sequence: CSVANRAPNYGYTF.

The DNA of the CDR3 is TGTGCCAGCAGCGGGGGGGACGGTAGATTCTCCTACGAGCAGTACTTC. Its protein product is CASSGGDGRFSYEQYF. The chain recombines TRBV9 with TRBJ2-7, with a tentative D call TRBD2 (6 bases). In germline, CDR1 is SGDLS, CDR2 YYNGEE. The V and J ends lost 3 bases and 0 bases respectively, with 16 bases between them. The CDR3 consists of 16 residues. Full variable domain (remainder filled in from reference TRBV9 and TRBJ2-7): DSGVTQTPKHLITATGQRVTLRCSPRSGDLSVYWYQQSLDQGLQFLIQYYNGEERAKGNILERFSAQQFPDLHSELNLSSLELGDSALYFCASSGGDGRFSYEQYFGPGTRLTVT.

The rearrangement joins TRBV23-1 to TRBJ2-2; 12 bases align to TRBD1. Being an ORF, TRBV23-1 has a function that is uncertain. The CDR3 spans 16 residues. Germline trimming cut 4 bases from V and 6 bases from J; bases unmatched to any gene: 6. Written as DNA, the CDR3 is TGCGCCAGCAGTCTGGGACAGGGGGCTAAGGCCGGGGAGCTGTTTTTT. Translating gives CASSLGQGAKAGELFF.

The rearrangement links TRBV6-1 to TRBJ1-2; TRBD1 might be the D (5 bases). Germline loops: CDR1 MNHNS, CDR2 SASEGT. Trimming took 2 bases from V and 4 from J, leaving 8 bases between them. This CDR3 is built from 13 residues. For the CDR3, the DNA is TGTGCCAGCAGTGAAAGGGGAAGCTATGGCTACACCTTC. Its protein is CASSERGSYGYTF.

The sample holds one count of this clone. The CDR3 sequence is CASSTQGRSYGYTF. CDR3 nucleotide sequence: TGTGCCAGTAGTACACAGGGACGTAGCTATGGCTACACCTTC. The chain combines TRBV19 with TRBJ1-2, with a weak D call TRBD1 (6 bases). The length of the CDR3 is 14 residues. CDR1 is LNHDA, CDR2 SQIVND, per germline (reference sequence). The V gene lost 4 bases and the J gene lost 4 bases, with 13 bases spanning the gap. Together with reference TRBV19 and TRBJ1-2, the CDR3 gives the full variable domain: DGGITQSPKYLFRKEGQNVTLSCEQNLNHDAMYWYRQDPGQGLRLIYYSQIVNDFQKGDIAEGYSVSREKKESFPLTVTSAQKNPTAFYLCASSTQGRSYGYTFGSGTRLTVV.

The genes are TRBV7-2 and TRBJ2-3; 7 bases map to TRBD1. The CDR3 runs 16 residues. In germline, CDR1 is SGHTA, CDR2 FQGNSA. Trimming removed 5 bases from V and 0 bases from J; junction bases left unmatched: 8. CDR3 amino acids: CASSRGDRVSTDTQYF. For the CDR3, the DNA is TGTGCCAGCAGCCGCGGAGACAGGGTTAGCACAGATACGCAGTATTTT.

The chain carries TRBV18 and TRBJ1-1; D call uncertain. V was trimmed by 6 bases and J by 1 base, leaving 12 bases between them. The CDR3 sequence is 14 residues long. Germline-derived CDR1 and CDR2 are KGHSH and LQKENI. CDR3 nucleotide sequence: TGTGCCAGCTCCAGAGGTGGTCCGAACACTGAAGCTTTCTTT. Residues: CASSRGGPNTEAFF.

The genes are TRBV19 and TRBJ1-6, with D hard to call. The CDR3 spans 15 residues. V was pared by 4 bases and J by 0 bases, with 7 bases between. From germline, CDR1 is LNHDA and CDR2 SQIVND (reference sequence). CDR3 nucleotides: TGTGCCAGTAGTACCATGAGCTCCTATAATTCACCCCTCCACTTT. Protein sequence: CASSTMSSYNSPLHF.

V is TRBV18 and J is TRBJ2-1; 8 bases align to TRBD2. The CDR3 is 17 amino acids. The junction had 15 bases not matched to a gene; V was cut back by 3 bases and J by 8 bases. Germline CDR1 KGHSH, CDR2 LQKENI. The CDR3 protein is CASSPFGGELSADEQFF. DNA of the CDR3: TGTGCCAGCTCACCTTTCGGGGGGGAACTCTCTGCCGATGAGCAGTTCTTC.

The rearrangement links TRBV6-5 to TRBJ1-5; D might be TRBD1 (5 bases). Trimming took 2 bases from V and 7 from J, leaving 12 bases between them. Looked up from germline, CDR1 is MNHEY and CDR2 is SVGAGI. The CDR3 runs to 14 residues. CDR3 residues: CASSYQIDSQPQHF. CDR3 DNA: TGTGCCAGCAGTTACCAAATCGACAGCCAGCCCCAGCATTTT.

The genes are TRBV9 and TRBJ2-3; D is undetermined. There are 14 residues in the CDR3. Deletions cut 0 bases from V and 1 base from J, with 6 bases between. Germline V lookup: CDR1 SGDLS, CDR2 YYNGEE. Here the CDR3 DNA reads TGTGCCAGCAGCGTAGTGAGGCGCACAGATACGCAGTATTTT. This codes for CASSVVRRTDTQYF.

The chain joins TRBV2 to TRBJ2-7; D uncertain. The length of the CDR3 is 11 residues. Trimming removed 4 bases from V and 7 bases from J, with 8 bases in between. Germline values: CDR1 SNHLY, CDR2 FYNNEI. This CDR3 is CASSAVKEQYF. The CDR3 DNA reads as TGTGCCAGCAGTGCCGTAAAAGAGCAGTACTTC.